The sequence of this TCR beta chain was determined in a study of T-cell reconstitution after alpha-beta-depleted transplantation in children. With 8 bases clipped from V and 6 bases from J, the junction kept 4 bases outside the gene matches. The CDR3 loop spans 13 amino acids. Germline CDR1 SNHLY, CDR2 FYNNEI. Preparation of the TCRbeta library was carried out with unique molecular identifiers. TCRdb re-analysed the PCR reads in MiXCR, keeping a single row per CDR3 protein. Of under 60,000 distinct CDR3 sequences in the sample, 5.8% were seen once. With respect to this clonotype: Its antigen is currently unknown.

General study results and limits: Surviving recipient T cells and thymic progenitors produced the high day-60 TCRbeta diversity seen in some patients.

The source was PBMCs, mostly from graft donor cells, collected 60 days after TCRalphabeta/CD19-depleted stem cell transplant. The chain is built from TRBV2 and TRBJ2-7; 13 nucleotides match TRBD2. The receptor was isolated from a female patient between 2 and 15 years old who had a stem cell transplant for aplastic anemia, so the T cells may come from the graft donor. The CDR3 sequence: CASGRTSGGEQYF. CDR3 coding DNA: TGTGCCAGCGGCCGGACTAGCGGGGGCGAGCAGTACTTC. Using reference TRBV2 and TRBJ2-7 for the parts outside the CDR3, the full variable domain is EPEVTQTPSHQVTQMGQEVILRCVPISNHLYFYWYRQILGQKVEFLVSFYNNEISEKSEIFDDQFSVERPDGSNFTLKIRSTKLEDSAMYFCASGRTSGGEQYFGPGTRLTVT.